Presented here are 10 T cell receptor beta chains from one specimen sequenced in a study of regulatory T cells in long-lasting Graves disease. Time point denoted: persistent/refractory GD, antithyroid drugs over 5 years with positive TRAb. Researchers made the TCR library from RNA that was extracted from PBMCs. According to the study, TCR beta libraries were built with iRepertoire HTBI primers and CDR3-region Arm-PCR. In TCRdb, the multiplex PCR reads were re-called with MiXCR into one record per CDR3 protein. The table lists around 430,000 distinct CDR3 sequences, roughly 23% of them singletons. Sequencing was performed on peripheral blood mononuclear cells (PBMCs), taken when the disease was refractory, from a patient treated with antithyroid drugs. These receptors originate from a female donor with Graves disease.

This clonotype was observed at least ten times. The chain recombines TRBV30 with TRBJ1-5; D unresolved. Trimming cost V 0 bases and J 5 bases, with 8 bases left between them. Germline CDR1 reads GTSNPN; CDR2 reads SVGIG (reference sequence). This CDR3 comprises 13 residues. CDR3 loop: CAWSVDKYQPQHF. The CDR3 bases are TGTGCCTGGAGTGTCGACAAATATCAGCCCCAGCATTTT.

This clonotype was recorded at least ten times. J is TRBJ2-7 and V is TRBV2, with 7 bases identical to TRBD1. The CDR3 runs to 14 residues. V shed 7 bases, J shed 3 bases, and the junction held 9 bases outside the gene matches. CDR1 and CDR2 (germline): SNHLY, FYNNEI. The CDR3 DNA reads as TGTGCCAGCAACCGGGACAGCCCATACTACGAGCAGTACTTC. Translation gives CASNRDSPYYEQYF.

This clonotype occurred a few times. The gene calls are TRBV2 and TRBJ2-2; D remains ambiguous. This CDR3 is built from 14 residues. Germline CDR1 and CDR2: SNHLY and FYNNEI. Trimming pared 6 bases from V and 4 bases from J, leaving 12 bases between. This CDR3 reads CASSRKDPTGELFF. For the CDR3, the DNA is TGTGCCAGCAGCCGAAAGGACCCCACCGGGGAGCTGTTTTTT. Full variable domain (rest looked up from reference TRBV2 and TRBJ2-2): EPEVTQTPSHQVTQMGQEVILRCVPISNHLYFYWYRQILGQKVEFLVSFYNNEISEKSEIFDDQFSVERPDGSNFTLKIRSTKLEDSAMYFCASSRKDPTGELFFGEGSRLTVL.

This clonotype has more than one count but fewer than ten. Given a much more abundant clone one base away, this may be a read error. The rearrangement joins TRBV27 to TRBJ1-5; D unresolved. CDR1 MNHEY and CDR2 SMNVEV come from the germline V gene (reference sequence). Trimming took off 3 bases at V and 5 bases at J, with 8 bases between the two ends. This CDR3 spans 13 amino acids. The CDR3 nucleotides are TGTGCCAGCAGTTTGAAGGAGGATCAGCCCCAGCATTTT. Residues: CASSLKEDQPQHF.

This clonotype has a count of ten or more. This chain connects TRBV7-2 to TRBJ2-7; 8 bases map to TRBD1. Trimming removed 3 bases from V and 2 bases from J; junction bases left unmatched: 6. Germline V CDR1 and CDR2: SGHTA, FQGNSA. The CDR3 contains 15 residues. CDR3 sequence reads: CASSFPLGQAYEQYF. The DNA of the CDR3 is TGTGCCAGCAGCTTCCCTCTGGGACAGGCCTACGAGCAGTACTTC.

This clonotype was recorded many times. The V and J genes are TRBV3-1 and TRBJ2-5, with unresolved D. There are 11 residues in the CDR3. V lost 2 bases to trimming and J lost 4 bases, with 2 bases between them. Germline V lookup: CDR1 LGHDT, CDR2 YNNKEL (reference sequence). The CDR3 is CASSQLETQYF. The CDR3 DNA sequence: TGTGCCAGCAGCCAACTAGAGACCCAGTACTTC.

This clonotype was detected a few times. The chain combines TRBV6-2 or TRBV6-3 with TRBJ1-5; no clear D gene. This CDR3 comprises 18 residues. V was clipped by 0 bases and J by 2 bases, with 17 bases between them. Germline loops: CDR1 MNHEY, CDR2 SVGEGT. The CDR3 here is CASSYSSPVYSGNQPQHF. The CDR3 DNA reads as TGTGCCAGCAGTTACTCGAGTCCCGTTTATAGCGGCAATCAGCCCCAGCATTTT.

The chain links TRBV7-2 to TRBJ1-5; D is unclear. V was trimmed by 6 bases and J by 3 bases, leaving 9 bases between them. The CDR3 length is 13 residues. Germline CDR1 is SGHTA and CDR2 is FQGNSA. CDR3 DNA: TGTGCCAGCAGTAGGTCAGTCAATCAGCCCCAGCATTTT. Its protein product is CASSRSVNQPQHF.

The table lists this clonotype with a few counts. V usage is TRBV19 and J usage is TRBJ2-5; 8 nucleotides align to TRBD1. The J segment lost 3 bases and the V segment lost 3 bases, leaving 3 bases of the junction unmatched. This CDR3 spans 14 amino acids. The germline gives CDR1 LNHDA, CDR2 SQIVND (reference sequence). Here the CDR3 reads CASSIGQGEETQYF. CDR3 DNA sequence: TGTGCCAGTAGTATCGGACAGGGCGAAGAGACCCAGTACTTC. The variable domain in full, completed from reference TRBV19 and TRBJ2-5, reads DGGITQSPKYLFRKEGQNVTLSCEQNLNHDAMYWYRQDPGQGLRLIYYSQIVNDFQKGDIAEGYSVSREKKESFPLTVTSAQKNPTAFYLCASSIGQGEETQYFGPGTRLLVL.

This clonotype was counted at least ten times. The chain uses TRBV6-5 and TRBJ1-5; 7 nucleotides agree with TRBD1. CDR3 length equals 15 residues. The J segment lost 5 bases and the V segment lost 2 bases, leaving 6 bases of the junction unmatched. The V gene's germline CDR1 is MNHEY and CDR2 SVGAGI. In nucleotides, the CDR3 is TGTGCCAGCAGTTACCCGACAGGGTACGATCAGCCCCAGCATTTT. The encoded protein is CASSYPTGYDQPQHF.